This is a list of T cell receptor beta chains from one sample in a study of T-cell reconstitution after alpha-beta-depleted transplantation in children. TCRdb reprocessed the PCR reads with MiXCR, giving one entry per CDR3 protein. Among 250,000 to 400,000 distinct CDR3 sequences listed, more than 20% were seen once. The input for sequencing was PBMCs, mostly from graft donor cells, taken 180 days after TCRalphabeta/CD19-depleted stem cell transplant. These receptors were obtained from a male patient younger than 18 who had a stem cell transplant for acute lymphoblastic leukemia, so the T cells may come from the graft donor. The CDR3 runs from the conserved cysteine through the conserved F or W. D genes are given only for firm matches. Where a row states a size, it is once, few, many or the class of an expanded clone; other rows omit it.

j_gene: TRBJ2-1; d_gene: TRBD2; v_gene: TRBV7-2; abundance: few; CDR3aa: CASSPRSSGRLNEQFF; CDR3nt: TGTGCCAGCAGCCCAAGGTCTAGCGGGAGACTCAATGAGCAGTTCTTC
j_gene: TRBJ1-5; d_gene: TRBD1; v_gene: TRBV11-1; abundance: -; CDR3aa: CASSMYRGRGYSNQPQHF; CDR3nt: TGTGCCAGCAGCATGTACAGGGGGCGAGGTTATAGCAATCAGCCCCAGCATTTT
j_gene: TRBJ2-5; d_gene: TRBD1; v_gene: TRBV5-1; abundance: few; CDR3aa: CATLTGGEETQYF; CDR3nt: TGCGCCACCCTGACAGGGGGCGAAGAGACCCAGTACTTC
j_gene: TRBJ2-7; d_gene: -; v_gene: TRBV11-2; abundance: -; CDR3aa: CASSFSPPGAGLSYEQYF; CDR3nt: TGTGCCAGCAGCTTCTCCCCCCCCGGCGCGGGATTATCCTACGAGCAGTACTTC
j_gene: TRBJ1-4; d_gene: TRBD1; v_gene: TRBV12-3/TRBV12-4; abundance: -; CDR3aa: CASRRQGVSEKLFF; CDR3nt: TGTGCCAGCAGGCGACAGGGGGTTAGTGAAAAACTGTTTTTT
j_gene: TRBJ1-2; d_gene: -; v_gene: TRBV12-3/TRBV12-4; abundance: -; CDR3aa: CASSTYGGNYGYTF; CDR3nt: TGTGCCAGCAGTACCTACGGGGGTAACTATGGCTACACCTTC
j_gene: TRBJ2-3; d_gene: TRBD1; v_gene: TRBV7-3; abundance: -; CDR3aa: CASSFLRDRGYTQYF; CDR3nt: TGTGCCAGCAGCTTCCTCCGGGACAGGGGGTATACGCAGTATTTT
j_gene: TRBJ2-7; d_gene: -; v_gene: TRBV12-3/TRBV12-4; abundance: many; CDR3aa: CASSLTGIYEQYF; CDR3nt: TGTGCCAGCAGTTTGACAGGCATTTACGAGCAGTACTTC
j_gene: TRBJ1-1; d_gene: -; v_gene: TRBV24-1; abundance: -; CDR3aa: CATSDPRTESTEAFF; CDR3nt: TGTGCCACCAGTGACCCCCGGACAGAATCCACTGAAGCTTTCTTT
j_gene: TRBJ2-6; d_gene: -; v_gene: TRBV6-4; abundance: -; CDR3aa: CASSPPLSRAGANVLTF; CDR3nt: TGTGCCAGCAGCCCCCCTCTTAGCCGCGCTGGGGCCAACGTCCTGACTTTC
j_gene: TRBJ2-4; d_gene: -; v_gene: TRBV7-3; abundance: -; CDR3aa: CASSPRGGNIQYF; CDR3nt: TGTGCCAGCAGCCCGAGGGGCGGAAACATTCAGTACTTC
j_gene: TRBJ1-1; d_gene: -; v_gene: TRBV29-1; abundance: many; CDR3aa: CSVDSPSGRTEAFF; CDR3nt: TGCAGCGTTGATAGTCCCAGTGGGAGGACTGAAGCTTTCTTT
j_gene: TRBJ2-2; d_gene: -; v_gene: TRBV29-1; abundance: -; CDR3aa: CSVALVTGEPFF; CDR3nt: TGCAGCGTGGCACTAGTAACCGGGGAGCCGTTTTTT
j_gene: TRBJ1-5; d_gene: -; v_gene: TRBV15; abundance: few; CDR3aa: CATSRGPGRPNQPQHF; CDR3nt: TGTGCCACCAGCAGAGGTCCAGGGAGGCCCAATCAGCCCCAGCATTTT
j_gene: TRBJ2-7; d_gene: TRBD1; v_gene: TRBV12-3/TRBV12-4; abundance: -; CDR3aa: CASNYRGSYEQYF; CDR3nt: TGTGCCAGCAACTACAGGGGCTCCTACGAGCAGTACTTC
j_gene: TRBJ2-3; d_gene: -; v_gene: TRBV7-9; abundance: -; CDR3aa: CASSLHRTSTDTQYF; CDR3nt: TGTGCCAGCAGCCTTCACAGAACTAGCACAGATACGCAGTATTTT